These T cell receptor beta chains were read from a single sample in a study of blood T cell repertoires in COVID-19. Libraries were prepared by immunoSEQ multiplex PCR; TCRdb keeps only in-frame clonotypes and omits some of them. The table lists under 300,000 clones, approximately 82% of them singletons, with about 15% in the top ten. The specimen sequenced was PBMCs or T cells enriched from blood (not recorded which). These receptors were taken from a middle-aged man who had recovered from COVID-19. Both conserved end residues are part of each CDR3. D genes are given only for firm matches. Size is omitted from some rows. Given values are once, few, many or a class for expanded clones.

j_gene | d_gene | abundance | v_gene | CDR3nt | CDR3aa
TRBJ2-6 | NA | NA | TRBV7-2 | TGTGCCAGCAGCTTGAGGACAGCTCGTAACGTCCTGACTTTC | CASSLRTARNVLTF
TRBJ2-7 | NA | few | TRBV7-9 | TGTGCCAGCAGCTTATCCCCCGGGTCAAACTCCTACGAGCAGTACTTC | CASSLSPGSNSYEQYF
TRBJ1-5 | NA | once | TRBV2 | TGTGCCAGCAGCGCAGGGAATCAGCCCCAGCATTTT | CASSAGNQPQHF
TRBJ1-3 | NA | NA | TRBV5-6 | TGTGCCAGCAGCTTGGGGGACTTCTCTGGAAACACCATATATTTT | CASSLGDFSGNTIYF
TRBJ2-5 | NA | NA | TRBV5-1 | TGCGCCAGCTTCCAAACCGGAGGGGAGACCCAGTACTTC | CASFQTGGETQYF
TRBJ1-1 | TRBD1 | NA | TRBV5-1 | TGCGCCAGCACAAAACGGACAGGGACTAACACTGAAGCTTTCTTT | CASTKRTGTNTEAFF
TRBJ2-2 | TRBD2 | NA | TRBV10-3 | TGTGCCATCAGTGCTATGGTGAAGGGAGGGAGCCACACCGGGGAGCTGTTTTTT | CAISAMVKGGSHTGELFF
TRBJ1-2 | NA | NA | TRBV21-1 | TGTGCCAGCAGCACCAGAACAGGAATAGGCTACACCTTC | CASSTRTGIGYTF
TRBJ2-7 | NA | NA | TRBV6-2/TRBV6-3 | TGTGCCAGCAGTTCAACACTCCCAGGGTACGAGCAGTACTTC | CASSSTLPGYEQYF
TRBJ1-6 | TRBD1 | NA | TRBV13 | TGTGCCAGCACCTCGGGGGACAGGGGTAATTCACCCCTCCACTTT | CASTSGDRGNSPLHF
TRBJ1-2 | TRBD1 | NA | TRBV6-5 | TGTGCCAGCAGGCCGGGACAGGGGTCCTATGGCTACACCTTC | CASRPGQGSYGYTF
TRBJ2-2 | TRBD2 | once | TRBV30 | TGTGCCTGGGGGAACGGACTAGCGGGCCTCACCGGGGAGCTGTTTTTT | CAWGNGLAGLTGELFF
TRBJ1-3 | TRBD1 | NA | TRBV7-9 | TGTGCCAGCAGCTTAGAGGGCGACAGGGGGCCTGGAAACACCATATATTTT | CASSLEGDRGPGNTIYF
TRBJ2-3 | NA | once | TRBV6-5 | TGTGCCTCAAGAGGGGGCGGGGCTGGCACAGATACGCAGTATTTT | CASRGGGAGTDTQYF
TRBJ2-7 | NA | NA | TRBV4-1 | TGCGCCAGCAGCCTGGAGGAGGGGTTGCAGTACTTC | CASSLEEGLQYF
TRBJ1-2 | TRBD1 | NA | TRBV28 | TGTGCCAGCAGCCCCCCGGGACAGGGTTGGGGCTACACCTTC | CASSPPGQGWGYTF
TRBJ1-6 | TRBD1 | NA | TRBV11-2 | TGTGCCAGCAGCTCAACCGGGACAGGGAATTCACCCCTCCACTTT | CASSSTGTGNSPLHF
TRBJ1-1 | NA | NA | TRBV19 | TGTGCCAGTAGTATTGAACTAGGACGGTTGAACACTGAAGCTTTCTTT | CASSIELGRLNTEAFF